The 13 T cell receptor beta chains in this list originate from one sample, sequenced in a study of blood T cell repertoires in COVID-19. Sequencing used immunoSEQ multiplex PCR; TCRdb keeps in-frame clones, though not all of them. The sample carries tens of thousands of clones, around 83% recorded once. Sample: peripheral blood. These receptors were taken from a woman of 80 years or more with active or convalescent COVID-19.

This chain's CDR3 is CAWSVQGNGGAFF. In DNA form, the CDR3 reads TGTGCCTGGAGTGTACAGGGGAACGGAGGAGCTTTCTTT. The chain links TRBV30 to TRBJ1-1, with TRBD1 matching 7 bases. V shed 0 bases and J 10 bases; nucleotides not matched to a gene: 8. Germline CDR1 reads GTSNPN; CDR2 reads SVGIG (reference sequence). This CDR3 has 13 residues.

CDR3 sequence reads: CATTPSQGNTEAFF. The CDR3 coding sequence is TGTGCCACCACCCCGAGCCAGGGGAACACTGAAGCTTTCTTT. V is TRBV15 and J is TRBJ1-1, with TRBD1 as a possible D gene (5 bases). This CDR3 contains 14 residues. The germline gives CDR1 LNHNV, CDR2 YYDKDF (reference sequence). Trimming stripped 7 bases from V and 1 base from J, with 13 bases between.

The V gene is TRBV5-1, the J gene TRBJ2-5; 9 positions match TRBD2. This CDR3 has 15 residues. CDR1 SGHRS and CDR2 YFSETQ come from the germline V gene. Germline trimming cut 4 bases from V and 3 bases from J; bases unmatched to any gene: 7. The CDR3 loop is CASSRTGTSKETQYF. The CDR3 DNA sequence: TGCGCCAGCAGCCGGACCGGGACTAGCAAAGAGACCCAGTACTTC. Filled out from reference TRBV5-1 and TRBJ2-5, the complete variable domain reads KAGVTQTPRYLIKTRGQQVTLSCSPISGHRSVSWYQQTPGQGLQFLFEYFSETQRNKGNFPGRFSGRQFSNSRSEMNVSTLELGDSALYLCASSRTGTSKETQYFGPGTRLLVL.

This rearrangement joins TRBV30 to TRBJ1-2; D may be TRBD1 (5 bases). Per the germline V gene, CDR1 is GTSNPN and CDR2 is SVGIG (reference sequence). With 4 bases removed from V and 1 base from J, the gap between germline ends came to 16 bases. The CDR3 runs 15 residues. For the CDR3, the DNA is TGTGCCTGGATGGACCCGGGGGGTTATAACTATGGCTACACCTTC. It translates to CAWMDPGGYNYGYTF.

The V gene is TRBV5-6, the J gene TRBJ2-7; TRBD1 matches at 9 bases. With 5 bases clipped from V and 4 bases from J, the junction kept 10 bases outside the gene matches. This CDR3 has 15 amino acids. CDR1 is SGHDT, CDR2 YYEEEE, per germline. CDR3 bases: TGTGCCAGCAGTCGCCGCGACAGGGGGGGTTACGAGCAGTACTTC. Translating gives CASSRRDRGGYEQYF.

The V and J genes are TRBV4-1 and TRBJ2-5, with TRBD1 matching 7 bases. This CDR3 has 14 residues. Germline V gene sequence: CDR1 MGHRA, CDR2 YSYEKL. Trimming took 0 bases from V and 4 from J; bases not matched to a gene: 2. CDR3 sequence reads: CASSQDGTAETQYF. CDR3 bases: TGCGCCAGCAGCCAAGATGGGACAGCAGAGACCCAGTACTTC.

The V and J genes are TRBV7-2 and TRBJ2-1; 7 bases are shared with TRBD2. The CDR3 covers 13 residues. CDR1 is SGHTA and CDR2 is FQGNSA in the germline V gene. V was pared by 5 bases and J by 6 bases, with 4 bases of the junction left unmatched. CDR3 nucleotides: TGTGCCAGCAGCCGAAGGACTAGCAATGAGCAGTTCTTC. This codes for CASSRRTSNEQFF. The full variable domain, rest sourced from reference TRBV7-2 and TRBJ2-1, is GAGVSQSPSNKVTEKGKDVELRCDPISGHTALYWYRQSLGQGLEFLIYFQGNSAPDKSGLPSDRFSAERTGGSVSTLTIQRTQQEDSAVYLCASSRRTSNEQFFGPGTRLTVL.

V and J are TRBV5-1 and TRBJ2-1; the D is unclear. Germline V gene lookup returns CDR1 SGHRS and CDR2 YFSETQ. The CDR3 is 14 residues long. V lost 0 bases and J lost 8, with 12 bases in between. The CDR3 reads CASSLGWQADEQFF. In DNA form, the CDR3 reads TGCGCCAGCAGCTTGGGTTGGCAGGCCGATGAGCAGTTCTTC.

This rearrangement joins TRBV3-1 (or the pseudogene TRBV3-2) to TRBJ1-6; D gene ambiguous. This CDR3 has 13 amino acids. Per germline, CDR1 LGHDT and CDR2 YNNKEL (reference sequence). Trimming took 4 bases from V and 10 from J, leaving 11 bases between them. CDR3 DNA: TGTGCCAGCAGCCTCAAAAACAGATCACCCCTCCACTTT. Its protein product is CASSLKNRSPLHF.

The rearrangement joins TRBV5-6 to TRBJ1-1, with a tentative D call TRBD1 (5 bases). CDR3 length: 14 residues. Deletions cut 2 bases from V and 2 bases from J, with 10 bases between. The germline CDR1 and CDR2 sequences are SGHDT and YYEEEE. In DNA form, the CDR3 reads TGTGCCAGCAGCTTTCAACAGGTTAACACTGAAGCTTTCTTT. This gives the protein CASSFQQVNTEAFF. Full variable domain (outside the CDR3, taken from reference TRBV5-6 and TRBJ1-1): DAGVTQSPTHLIKTRGQQVTLRCSPKSGHDTVSWYQQALGQGPQFIFQYYEEEERQRGNFPDRFSGHQFPNYSSELNVNALLLGDSALYLCASSFQQVNTEAFFGQGTRLTVV.

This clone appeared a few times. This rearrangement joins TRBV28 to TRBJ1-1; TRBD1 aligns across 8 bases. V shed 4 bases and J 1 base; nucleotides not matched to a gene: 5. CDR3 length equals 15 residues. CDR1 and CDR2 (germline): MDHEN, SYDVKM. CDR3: CASSSAQGGNTEAFF. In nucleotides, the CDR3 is TGTGCCAGCAGTTCCGCACAGGGGGGGAACACTGAAGCTTTCTTT. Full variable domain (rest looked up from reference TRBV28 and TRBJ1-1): DVKVTQSSRYLVKRTGEKVFLECVQDMDHENMFWYRQDPGLGLRLIYFSYDVKMKEKGDIPEGYSVSREKKERFSLILESASTNQTSMYLCASSSAQGGNTEAFFGQGTRLTVV.

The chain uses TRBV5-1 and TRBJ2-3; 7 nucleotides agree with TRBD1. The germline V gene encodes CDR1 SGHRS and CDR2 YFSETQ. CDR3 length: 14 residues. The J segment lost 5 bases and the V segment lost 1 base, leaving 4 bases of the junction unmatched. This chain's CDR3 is CASSLTGVKDTQYF. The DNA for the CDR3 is TGCGCCAGCAGCTTGACAGGGGTTAAAGATACGCAGTATTTT. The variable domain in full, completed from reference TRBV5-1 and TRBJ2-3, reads KAGVTQTPRYLIKTRGQQVTLSCSPISGHRSVSWYQQTPGQGLQFLFEYFSETQRNKGNFPGRFSGRQFSNSRSEMNVSTLELGDSALYLCASSLTGVKDTQYFGPGTRLTVL.

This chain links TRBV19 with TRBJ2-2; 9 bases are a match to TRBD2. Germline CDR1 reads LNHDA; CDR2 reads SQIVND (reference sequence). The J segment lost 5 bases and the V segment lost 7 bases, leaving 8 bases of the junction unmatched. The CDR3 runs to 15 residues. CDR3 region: CASIVGTSSTGELFF. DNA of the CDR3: TGTGCCAGTATAGTAGGGACTAGCTCGACCGGGGAGCTGTTTTTT.